What follows is one TCR beta chain and its context. Germline V gives CDR1 MDHEN, CDR2 SYDVKM. CDR3 length equals 14 residues. V lost 7 bases to trimming and J lost 0 bases, with 13 bases between them. TCRdb's table, derived via immunoSEQ multiplex PCR, lists solely in-frame clones and lacks some. Of about 330,000 clones listed, roughly 82% are singletons. The record originates from a study of blood T cell repertoires in COVID-19. Study summary: The origin of the acute and convalescent COVID-19 samples was the United States, Italy and Spain. T cells, B-cell-depleted T cells, or PBMCs provided the cDNA or gDNA that served as material.

The TCR was taken from a woman aged 45-65 years with acute or convalescent COVID-19. The chain couples TRBV28 to TRBJ2-7; D may be TRBD1 (5 bases). Specimen: peripheral blood. The CDR3, as DNA: TGTGCCAGCACTGGAACAGGCCTCTCCTACGAGCAGTACTTC. It codes for CASTGTGLSYEQYF.